One sample yielded the 19 T cell receptor beta chains listed below, sequenced in a study of cytomegalovirus exposure and HLA in healthy donors. PCR was performed using 60 Vbeta and 13 Jbeta primers. The repertoire was sequenced with immunoSEQ multiplex PCR; TCRdb's copy has only in-frame clones and lacks some. Of 160,000 or so clones listed, around 83% are singletons. The sample taken for sequencing was PBMCs. Receptor source: a male donor in good health and CMV-seropositive.

V and J are TRBV7-2 and TRBJ1-1; 7 positions match TRBD1. Germline CDR1 and CDR2: SGHTA and FQGNSA. The CDR3 length is 13 residues. Trimming at V came to 1 base and at J to 5 bases, leaving 1 base not matched to a gene. The chain's CDR3 is CASSLDRGTEAFF. The CDR3 DNA reads as TGTGCCAGCAGCTTAGACAGGGGTACTGAAGCTTTCTTT.

V and J are TRBV15 and TRBJ1-2, with no clear D. The germline gives CDR1 LNHNV, CDR2 YYDKDF (reference sequence). V lost 0 bases to trimming and J lost 4 bases, with 15 bases between them. This CDR3 comprises 16 residues. The CDR3 region has the DNA TGTGCCACCAGCAGAGATAACAGTGGCAGGTCCTATGGCTACACCTTC. Translation gives CATSRDNSGRSYGYTF.

This chain uses TRBV5-1 with TRBJ2-7; 8 bases match TRBD1. The germline V gene has CDR1 SGHRS and CDR2 YFSETQ. The CDR3 covers 15 residues. After removal of 8 bases from V and 1 base from J, the junction contained 11 bases not matched to a gene. The CDR3 nucleotides read TGCGCCAGGAATTCCTCCGGACAGGGTTCCTACGAGCAGTACTTC. Protein sequence: CARNSSGQGSYEQYF.

The table lists this clone with a count of one. This chain joins TRBV6-4 and TRBJ2-3; 11 bases are a match to TRBD2. The V gene end was trimmed by 6 bases and the J gene end by 3 bases; junction bases not matched to a gene: 5. CDR1 and CDR2 from the germline V gene are MRHNA and SNTAGT. CDR3 length: 15 amino acids. The CDR3 reads CASSSSGGRTDTQYF. The CDR3 DNA reads TGTGCCAGCAGCTCTAGCGGGGGGAGGACAGATACGCAGTATTTT.

The rearrangement joins TRBV4-1 to TRBJ2-7; D not certain. The CDR3 spans 11 residues. Germline assignment: CDR1 MGHRA and CDR2 YSYEKL. V was pared by 1 base and J by 7 bases, with 5 bases between. Here the CDR3 DNA reads TGCGCCAGCAGCCAAGGAGATGAGCAGTACTTC. This sequence encodes CASSQGDEQYF.

V and J are TRBV5-1 and TRBJ2-1, with D possibly matching TRBD2 (6 bases). The V and J ends lost 2 bases and 8 bases respectively, with 20 bases between them. Germline CDR1 SGHRS, CDR2 YFSETQ. The CDR3 covers 16 residues. CDR3: CASSFHPMTSTYEQFF. The CDR3 region has the DNA TGCGCCAGCAGCTTCCACCCCATGACTAGTACGTATGAGCAGTTCTTC.

This clone was counted only a few times. At the DNA level, this CDR3 is encoded by other sequences in the same sample as well. This sequence joins TRBV7-6 and TRBJ1-5, with a possible D match to TRBD1 (6 bases). Germline loops: CDR1 SGHVS, CDR2 FNYEAQ. CDR3 length: 15 residues. V shed 1 base and J shed 3 bases, with 10 bases lying between them. The CDR3, as DNA: TGTGCCAGCAGCTTAGGAGGGGGTTTCAATCAGCCCCAGCATTTT. This codes for CASSLGGGFNQPQHF. Using reference TRBV7-6 and TRBJ1-5 for the parts outside the CDR3, the full variable domain is GAGVSQSPRYKVTKRGQDVALRCDPISGHVSLYWYRQALGQGPEFLTYFNYEAQQDKSGLPNDRFSAERPEGSISTLTIQRTEQRDSAMYRCASSLGGGFNQPQHFGDGTRLSIL.

This chain joins TRBV5-1 and TRBJ2-3; 7 nucleotides match TRBD2. This CDR3 spans 16 amino acids. Germline CDR1 is SGHRS and CDR2 is YFSETQ. J lost 3 bases, V lost 6 bases, and 13 bases had no gene match. This CDR3 is CASITPSGGATDTQYF. The CDR3 coding sequence is TGCGCCAGCATCACCCCGTCGGGGGGAGCGACAGATACGCAGTATTTT.

The rearrangement links TRBV7-2 to TRBJ2-7, with D maybe TRBD1 (5 bases). The CDR3 is 13 amino acids. CDR1 is SGHTA, CDR2 FQGNSA, per germline. Deletions cut 4 bases from V and 2 bases from J, with 9 bases between. CDR3 amino acids: CASSSGRAYEQYF. CDR3 coding DNA: TGTGCCAGCAGCTCCGGCAGGGCCTACGAGCAGTACTTC.

V gene TRBV28 combines with J gene TRBJ1-5; 8 bases map to TRBD1. This CDR3 contains 17 residues. Germline trimming cut 0 bases from V and 3 bases from J; bases unmatched to any gene: 7. CDR1 and CDR2 (germline): MDHEN, SYDVKM. DNA of the CDR3: TGTGCCAGCAGTTTATGGAGCGGGCAGGGGGCCAATCAGCCCCAGCATTTT. Residues: CASSLWSGQGANQPQHF. Supplemented by reference TRBV28 and TRBJ1-5, the full variable domain reads DVKVTQSSRYLVKRTGEKVFLECVQDMDHENMFWYRQDPGLGLRLIYFSYDVKMKEKGDIPEGYSVSREKKERFSLILESASTNQTSMYLCASSLWSGQGANQPQHFGDGTRLSIL.

This chain links TRBV6-4 with TRBJ2-2; D may be TRBD1 (6 bases). The germline V gene encodes CDR1 MRHNA and CDR2 SNTAGT. Deletions cut 5 bases from V and 4 bases from J, with 11 bases between. This CDR3 spans 14 amino acids. CDR3 bases: TGTGCCAGCAGTCAGGGGCCCTCCACCGGGGAGCTGTTTTTT. This sequence encodes CASSQGPSTGELFF.

The chain recombines TRBV18 with TRBJ2-1; 12 nucleotides match TRBD2. The CDR3 totals 19 residues. V gave up 6 bases and J gave up 0 bases; unmatched junction bases: 12. In germline, CDR1 is KGHSH, CDR2 LQKENI. The CDR3 here is CASSKRLAGGPGSYNEQFF. CDR3 bases: TGTGCCAGCTCCAAAAGGCTAGCGGGAGGGCCTGGCTCCTACAATGAGCAGTTCTTC.

The rearrangement uses TRBV7-2 and TRBJ2-2; D is possibly TRBD2 (5 bases). Trimming took off 5 bases at V and 1 base at J, with 11 bases between the two ends. Per the germline V gene, CDR1 is SGHTA and CDR2 is FQGNSA. CDR3 length equals 15 residues. The CDR3 nucleotides are TGTGCCAGCAGCCCGTTCCGGGAGAACACCGGGGAGCTGTTTTTT. It yields the protein CASSPFRENTGELFF.

The chain carries TRBV7-9 and TRBJ1-5; 8 bases agree with TRBD1. V lost 4 bases, J lost 5 bases, and 7 bases stayed unmatched. The CDR3 extends over 15 amino acids. The germline V gene has CDR1 SEHNR and CDR2 FQNEAQ (reference sequence). In DNA form, the CDR3 reads TGTGCCAGCAGCTCGACAGGGGTGAAGTATCAGCCCCAGCATTTT. Translating it yields CASSSTGVKYQPQHF.

The chain couples TRBV7-9 to TRBJ1-4, with a possible D match to TRBD1 (5 bases). Trimming left V 4 bases short and J 0 bases short, with 9 bases between. This CDR3 has 15 amino acids. Germline CDR1 is SEHNR and CDR2 is FQNEAQ (reference sequence). DNA for the CDR3: TGTGCCAGCAGCTGGGCGACAGCAACTAATGAAAAACTGTTTTTT. Protein: CASSWATATNEKLFF. Full variable domain (missing parts from reference TRBV7-9 and TRBJ1-4): DTGVSQNPRHKITKRGQNVTFRCDPISEHNRLYWYRQTLGQGPEFLTYFQNEAQLEKSRLLSDRFSAERPKGSFSTLEIQRTEQGDSAMYLCASSWATATNEKLFFGSGTQLSVL.

J is TRBJ2-7 and V is TRBV5-5, with 8 bases that match TRBD1. This CDR3 comprises 13 residues. CDR1 and CDR2 from the germline V gene are SGHKS and YYEKEE (reference sequence). V was clipped by 4 bases and J by 3 bases; unmatched bases: 3. The CDR3 sequence is CASSADRGYEQYF. DNA of the CDR3: TGTGCCAGCAGCGCTGACAGGGGCTACGAGCAGTACTTC.

The CDR3: CASSERQGLYGYTF. The CDR3, as DNA: TGTGCCAGCAGTGAGAGGCAGGGCCTCTATGGCTACACCTTC. The chain employs TRBV2 and TRBJ1-2, with D possibly matching TRBD1 (5 bases). The CDR3 extends over 14 amino acids. Trimming removed 3 bases at V and 4 bases at J, with 12 bases between. From germline, CDR1 is SNHLY and CDR2 FYNNEI.

V is TRBV19 and J is TRBJ1-2, with TRBD1 matching 7 bases. The length of the CDR3 is 15 residues. CDR1 LNHDA and CDR2 SQIVND come from the germline V gene (reference sequence). Trimming took 1 base from V and 6 from J; bases not matched to a gene: 8. The DNA for the CDR3 is TGTGCCAGTAGTATAGGAGGGGGCACTCGACATGGCTACACCTTC. Its translation: CASSIGGGTRHGYTF.

The chain couples TRBV30 to TRBJ1-1, with D unresolved. CDR1 GTSNPN and CDR2 SVGIG come from the germline V gene (reference sequence). The CDR3 consists of 11 residues. In nucleotides, the CDR3 is TGTACTTCCATCCCTTATACTGAAGCTTTCTTT. Translated, it gives CTSIPYTEAFF. The complete variable domain, with remaining parts taken from reference TRBV30 and TRBJ1-1, reads SQTIHQWPATLVQPVGSPLSLECTVEGTSNPNLYWYRQAAGRGLQLLFYSVGIGQISSEVPQNLSASRPQDRQFILSSKKLLLSDSGFYLCTSIPYTEAFFGQGTRLTVV.